The 18 T cell receptor beta chains below all came from one sample that was sequenced in a study of blood T cells in healthy people across ages. Sample-barcoded 5' priming and a J-beta primer mix drove a second PCR of about 7 to 11 cycles. TCRdb re-called the 5' RACE reads with MiXCR, one entry per CDR3 protein. The profile shows some 920,000 distinct CDR3 sequences, 51% of them singletons. Sequenced: blood. The source is a woman aged 55-70 years in good health.

Written as DNA, the CDR3 is TGTGCCAGCTCACCCGAAGGACCCGGCCGAGATACGCAGTATTTT. Amino acid sequence: CASSPEGPGRDTQYF. J is TRBJ2-3 and V is TRBV18; D gene uncertain. In germline, CDR1 is KGHSH, CDR2 LQKENI. The CDR3 has 15 amino acids. The germline V and J ends were trimmed by 3 bases and 5 bases, with 15 bases remaining between them.

The V call is TRBV6-5, the J call TRBJ2-3; possibly TRBD1 for D (7 bases). Germline lookup yields CDR1 MNHEY and CDR2 SVGAGI. The CDR3 extends over 16 amino acids. Trimming removed 2 bases at V and 0 bases at J, with 12 bases between. The CDR3, as DNA: TGTGCCAGCAGTTACACCGGGGGACAGAGCACAGATACGCAGTATTTT. Protein product: CASSYTGGQSTDTQYF.

The chain combines TRBV29-1 with TRBJ1-1; possible D gene TRBD1, 5 bases. V was pared by 6 bases and J by 3 bases, with 14 bases between. Germline V CDR1 and CDR2: SQVTM, ANQGSEA. This CDR3 contains 13 residues. CDR3 sequence: CSVRSWGDTEAFF. CDR3 DNA sequence: TGCAGCGTCCGAAGCTGGGGGGACACTGAAGCTTTCTTT.

This clonotype appeared a few times. The chain combines TRBV2 with TRBJ2-7, with unresolved D. Trimming left V 2 bases short and J 5 bases short, with 7 bases between. In germline, CDR1 is SNHLY, CDR2 FYNNEI. The CDR3 contains 12 residues. The CDR3 reads CASSEIWDEQYF. The CDR3 nucleotides read TGTGCCAGCAGTGAAATCTGGGACGAGCAGTACTTC. Full variable domain (outside the CDR3, taken from reference TRBV2 and TRBJ2-7): EPEVTQTPSHQVTQMGQEVILRCVPISNHLYFYWYRQILGQKVEFLVSFYNNEISEKSEIFDDQFSVERPDGSNFTLKIRSTKLEDSAMYFCASSEIWDEQYFGPGTRLTVT.

V and J are TRBV7-2 and TRBJ2-3, with D hard to call. The CDR3 contains 15 residues. Trimming removed 1 base at V and 1 base at J, with 9 bases between. In germline, CDR1 is SGHTA, CDR2 FQGNSA. CDR3 region: CASSLGNLRTDTQYF. DNA of the CDR3: TGTGCCAGCAGCTTAGGGAACCTACGCACAGATACGCAGTATTTT.

The CDR3 DNA sequence: TGTGCCAGCAGAAGGACAGGGAACGGCAATCAGCCCCAGCATTTT. Protein product: CASRRTGNGNQPQHF. The rearrangement joins TRBV12-3 or TRBV12-4 to TRBJ1-5; 8 nucleotides match TRBD1. CDR3 length: 15 amino acids. V trimming: 6 bases; J trimming: 2 bases; junction bases outside the gene matches: 6.

The chain employs TRBV9 and TRBJ2-2; 12 bases match TRBD2. V shed 0 bases, J shed 7 bases, and the junction held 10 bases outside the gene matches. Germline loops: CDR1 SGDLS, CDR2 YYNGEE. The CDR3 extends over 18 amino acids. CDR3 DNA: TGTGCCAGCAGCGTAGGATCGCTAGCGGGAGGGCTCCACGGGGAGCTGTTTTTT. Translated: CASSVGSLAGGLHGELFF.

This sequence joins TRBV3-1 and TRBJ2-4; 8 nucleotides line up with TRBD2. V dropped 4 bases and J dropped 3; count of bases not matched to a gene: 23. This CDR3 contains 21 residues. Looked up from germline, CDR1 is LGHDT and CDR2 is YNNKEL (reference sequence). CDR3 sequence: CASSPFPPGSGVLRGKNIQYF. Here the CDR3 DNA reads TGTGCCAGCAGCCCCTTCCCGCCGGGTAGCGGGGTTCTCAGGGGCAAAAACATTCAGTACTTC.

This clonotype has only a few counts. The chain employs TRBV12-3 or TRBV12-4 and TRBJ2-1; 10 nucleotides align to TRBD2. The V and J ends lost 6 bases and 1 base, in that order; junction bases with no gene match: 12. The CDR3 spans 18 residues. This CDR3 reads CASSLDLGLAASYNEQFF. DNA of the CDR3: TGTGCCAGCAGCCTAGACCTCGGACTAGCGGCTTCCTACAATGAGCAGTTCTTC.

The rearrangement joins TRBV11-3 to TRBJ2-2; unclear D gene. V lost 5 bases and J lost 3, with 4 bases in between. This CDR3 contains 12 residues. The V gene's germline CDR1 is SGHNT and CDR2 YENEEA. In DNA, the CDR3 is TGTGCCAGCAGCCCTCACACCGGGGAGCTGTTTTTT. It codes for CASSPHTGELFF.

This clonotype was seen only a few times. The chain couples TRBV7-2 to TRBJ2-1; possible D gene TRBD2, 7 bases. This CDR3 is built from 16 residues. Trimming shortened V by 6 bases and J by 4 bases, and 19 bases separated the two germline ends. Germline loops: CDR1 SGHTA, CDR2 FQGNSA. CDR3 nucleotide sequence: TGTGCCAGCAGAAACAGGAGCGGGGACAAATACAATGAGCAGTTCTTC. It codes for CASRNRSGDKYNEQFF. Full variable domain (missing parts from reference TRBV7-2 and TRBJ2-1): GAGVSQSPSNKVTEKGKDVELRCDPISGHTALYWYRQSLGQGLEFLIYFQGNSAPDKSGLPSDRFSAERTGGSVSTLTIQRTQQEDSAVYLCASRNRSGDKYNEQFFGPGTRLTVL.

This clonotype showed up just a few times. V usage is TRBV5-4 and J usage is TRBJ2-6; D not certain. Trimming removed 4 bases at V and 4 bases at J, with 12 bases between. The CDR3 contains 15 residues. Germline CDR1 reads SGHNT; CDR2 reads YYREEE (reference sequence). CDR3 amino acids: CASSRRTPGANVLTF. The CDR3 DNA reads TGTGCCAGCAGCCGCAGAACTCCCGGGGCCAACGTCCTGACTTTC. The full variable domain, its missing parts supplied by reference TRBV5-4 and TRBJ2-6, is ETGVTQSPTHLIKTRGQQVTLRCSSQSGHNTVSWYQQALGQGPQFIFQYYREEENGRGNFPPRFSGLQFPNYSSELNVNALELDDSALYLCASSRRTPGANVLTFGAGSRLTVL.

The rearrangement uses TRBV12-3 or TRBV12-4 and TRBJ2-3, with D perhaps assigned TRBD1 or TRBD2 (5 bases each). V lost 4 bases to trimming and J lost 4 bases, with 15 bases between them. This CDR3 is 15 amino acids long. The CDR3 is CASSSRGRGADTQYF. As DNA, the CDR3 is TGTGCCAGCAGTTCCCGAGGGAGAGGGGCAGATACGCAGTATTTT.

This chain connects TRBV27 to TRBJ1-1; 7 bases match TRBD1. Germline-derived CDR1 and CDR2 are MNHEY and SMNVEV (reference sequence). The CDR3 totals 17 residues. Trimming took 6 bases from V and 1 from J; bases not matched to a gene: 14. The CDR3, as DNA: TGTGCCAGCAGAGAGGAGGGGGCGCGAGTTTCGAACACTGAAGCTTTCTTT. Translating it yields CASREEGARVSNTEAFF.

This sequence joins TRBV6-2 or TRBV6-3 and TRBJ2-7, with D uncertain. The J call is uncertain, as TRBJ2-5 better fits the DNA end. Germline CDR1 is MNHEY and CDR2 is SVGEGT. The CDR3 is 15 residues long. The CDR3 DNA is TGTGCCAGCAGTACCGGGCATCGCCTCGAGGAGACCCAGTACTTC. Translation gives CASSTGHRLEETQYF.

The CDR3 bases are TGTGCCAGCAACACAATAAAACAGGGGGGAAATGAAAAACTGTTTTTT. It codes for CASNTIKQGGNEKLFF. V and J are TRBV28 and TRBJ1-4; 8 bases align to TRBD1. This CDR3 is built from 16 residues. The germline V gene has CDR1 MDHEN and CDR2 SYDVKM. Trimming removed 7 bases from V and 5 bases from J; junction bases left unmatched: 12.

This clonotype was counted between two and nine times. The gene calls are TRBV28 and TRBJ2-5; tentative D call: TRBD1 (6 bases). The J call may be in error: the DNA end matches TRBJ2-7 better. This CDR3 has 12 residues. CDR1 and CDR2 from the germline V gene are MDHEN and SYDVKM. In DNA form, the CDR3 reads TGTGCCAGCACACAAAGGGGGTTCGAGCAGTACTTC. Its translation is CASTQRGFEQYF.

The chain carries TRBV9 and TRBJ2-2; TRBD1 matches 9 bases. This CDR3 comprises 15 residues. Trimming at V came to 4 bases and at J to 4 bases, leaving 5 bases not matched to a gene. Looked up from germline, CDR1 is SGDLS and CDR2 is YYNGEE. CDR3 DNA: TGTGCCAGCAGCCCGGGACAGGGAACCACCGGGGAGCTGTTTTTT. It specifies CASSPGQGTTGELFF.